This T cell receptor beta chain was sequenced during a study of PD-1 blockade in classical Hodgkin lymphoma. This clone has more than one count but fewer than ten. The target antigen is unknown. Described time point: cycle 4 day 1 (C4D1), after five to seven weeks of nivolumab. Autologous stem cell transplantation was followed by relapse in every patient, and brentuximab vedotin exposure varied. CD4+ T cells were purified from thawed PBMCs by magnetic negative selection. Best responses included complete response and partial response; otherwise, the best response was progressive disease. The data were produced by immunoSEQ multiplex PCR, yet TCRdb's version contains in-frame clones alone and is incomplete. The sample consists of about 22,000 clones, 65% to 80% of them appearing once. Study findings and constraints: Newly diagnosed and completely responding patients shared comparable baseline diversity. Reports indicated that newly diagnosed patients had lower baseline TCR diversity than healthy donors did. By C4D1, diversity of CD4+ TCRs had risen significantly, whereas that of CD8+ TCRs had not.

Germline V lookup: CDR1 SGHVS, CDR2 FQNEAQ. The length of the CDR3 is 13 residues. The V segment lost 0 bases and the J segment 7 bases; nucleotides outside the gene matches: 3. This chain links TRBV7-8 with TRBJ2-7; 7 nucleotides line up with TRBD1. This TCR derives from a human donor with classical Hodgkin lymphoma. This material consisted of CD4+ T cells from blood, taken before the fourth cycle of nivolumab. The CDR3 DNA reads TGTGCCAGCAGCTTAGCGGAGACAGGGGAGCAGTACTTC. Its translation is CASSLAETGEQYF.